Following are 23 T cell receptor beta chains from one sample sequenced in a study of blood T cell repertoires in COVID-19. Using immunoSEQ multiplex PCR, the repertoire was profiled, and TCRdb retains in-frame clones only, with some absent. The sample carries about 250,000 clones, around nine tenths recorded once. The sequenced sample consisted of peripheral blood. The receptors were sampled from a middle-aged woman who had recovered from COVID-19.

This chain connects TRBV27 to TRBJ1-1, with a weak D call TRBD1 (5 bases). The CDR3 runs 13 residues. From germline, CDR1 is MNHEY and CDR2 SMNVEV (reference sequence). V lost 9 bases to trimming and J lost 1 base, with 12 bases between them. CDR3 in amino acids: CASYATGNTEAFF. The CDR3 region has the DNA TGTGCCAGTTACGCCACAGGGAACACTGAAGCTTTCTTT.

This clone was seen a handful of times. This chain uses TRBV7-9 with TRBJ1-5; 8 nucleotides match TRBD1. This CDR3 has 13 residues. The ends lost 5 bases at V and 9 bases at J; junction bases unmatched: 6. Germline V gives CDR1 SEHNR, CDR2 FQNEAQ (reference sequence). The CDR3 sequence is CASSEDRDVPQHF. CDR3 DNA: TGTGCCAGCAGCGAGGACAGGGACGTGCCCCAGCATTTT. Supplemented by reference TRBV7-9 and TRBJ1-5, the full variable domain reads DTGVSQNPRHKITKRGQNVTFRCDPISEHNRLYWYRQTLGQGPEFLTYFQNEAQLEKSRLLSDRFSAERPKGSFSTLEIQRTEQGDSAMYLCASSEDRDVPQHFGDGTRLSIL.

V and J are TRBV7-8 and TRBJ2-2, with TRBD1 identical over 8 bases. V lost 3 bases and J lost 5; bases outside the gene matches: 5. CDR1 is SGHVS and CDR2 is FQNEAQ in the germline V gene. The CDR3 covers 15 residues. CDR3 nucleotide sequence: TGTGCCAGCAGCTTGTGGACAGGGAGGACCGGGGAGCTGTTTTTT. Translation gives CASSLWTGRTGELFF. Combining the CDR3 with reference TRBV7-8 and TRBJ2-2 gives the whole variable domain GAGVSQSPRYKVAKRGQDVALRCDPISGHVSLFWYQQALGQGPEFLTYFQNEAQLDKSGLPSDRFFAERPEGSVSTLKIQRTQQEDSAVYLCASSLWTGRTGELFFGEGSRLTVL.

V and J are TRBV5-1 and TRBJ2-3; 11 bases line up with TRBD2. There are 19 residues in the CDR3. Germline CDR1 and CDR2: SGHRS and YFSETQ. J was trimmed by 6 bases and V by 0 bases; bases with no gene match: 15. For the CDR3, the DNA is TGCGCCAGCAGCTTGGAGGTAGCGGGGGGGACCCCCCTGGCGGATACGCAGTATTTT. This translates into CASSLEVAGGTPLADTQYF.

The CDR3 loop reads CASSGIAGRSYNEQFF. The CDR3 DNA reads TGCGCCAGCAGCGGGATAGCGGGGCGCTCCTACAATGAGCAGTTCTTC. V and J are TRBV4-1 and TRBJ2-1; 8 nucleotides align to TRBD2. CDR1 and CDR2 (germline): MGHRA, YSYEKL. The trim removed 5 bases at V and 0 bases at J, leaving 6 bases unmatched. The CDR3 is 16 amino acids.

This rearrangement joins TRBV9 to TRBJ1-2; TRBD1 might be the D (5 bases). Germline CDR1 and CDR2: SGDLS and YYNGEE. Trimming left V 4 bases short and J 6 bases short, with 16 bases between. The CDR3 is 14 residues long. CDR3 sequence: CASSPPLGGDGYTF. The CDR3, as DNA: TGTGCCAGCAGCCCTCCCCTGGGGGGGGATGGCTACACCTTC. Complete variable domain (other parts from reference TRBV9 and TRBJ1-2): DSGVTQTPKHLITATGQRVTLRCSPRSGDLSVYWYQQSLDQGLQFLIQYYNGEERAKGNILERFSAQQFPDLHSELNLSSLELGDSALYFCASSPPLGGDGYTFGSGTRLTVV.

The CDR3: CASSPDRNFYNEQFF. For the CDR3, the DNA is TGTGCCAGCAGTCCGGACAGGAATTTCTACAATGAGCAGTTCTTC. The chain is built from TRBV28 and TRBJ2-1; TRBD1 agrees at 7 bases. Germline CDR1 reads MDHEN; CDR2 reads SYDVKM. The CDR3 length is 15 residues. The V segment lost 5 bases and the J segment 3 bases; nucleotides outside the gene matches: 7.

V and J are TRBV19 and TRBJ2-1, with 7 positions matching TRBD2. After removal of 7 bases from V and 6 bases from J, the junction contained 12 bases not matched to a gene. The CDR3 is 15 amino acids. Per the germline V gene, CDR1 is LNHDA and CDR2 is SQIVND (reference sequence). The CDR3 DNA follows: TGTGCCAGTACCTCGGGTCCCCGGGGGGTCAATGAGCAGTTCTTC. Protein product: CASTSGPRGVNEQFF. The whole variable domain, filled in from reference TRBV19 and TRBJ2-1, reads DGGITQSPKYLFRKEGQNVTLSCEQNLNHDAMYWYRQDPGQGLRLIYYSQIVNDFQKGDIAEGYSVSREKKESFPLTVTSAQKNPTAFYLCASTSGPRGVNEQFFGPGTRLTVL.

The CDR3 spells CASSIYSDRVNGNTIYF. The CDR3, as DNA: TGTGCCAGTAGTATCTATTCGGACAGGGTAAACGGAAACACCATATATTTT. V and J are TRBV19 and TRBJ1-3; 8 nucleotides match TRBD1. From germline, CDR1 is LNHDA and CDR2 SQIVND (reference sequence). The length of the CDR3 is 17 residues. After removal of 3 bases from V and 4 bases from J, the junction contained 11 bases not matched to a gene.

The chain joins TRBV5-8 to TRBJ1-6, with D possibly TRBD1 on 6 matching bases. The V gene's germline CDR1 is SGHTS and CDR2 YDEGEE. The V end lost 3 bases, the J end lost 12 bases, and 19 bases lay between the germline ends. The CDR3 extends over 15 amino acids. The CDR3 sequence is CASSYPGGVQGPLHF. CDR3 sequence (DNA): TGTGCCAGCAGCTACCCGGGGGGCGTGCAGGGACCCCTCCACTTT.

This chain connects TRBV19 to TRBJ1-4; 9 bases agree with TRBD1. The germline V gene has CDR1 LNHDA and CDR2 SQIVND (reference sequence). The CDR3 length is 15 residues. J was trimmed by 5 bases and V by 6 bases; bases with no gene match: 7. CDR3 in DNA: TGTGCCAGTAGGCTACCCGGGACAGGGAATGAAAAACTGTTTTTT. This sequence encodes CASRLPGTGNEKLFF.

The chain uses TRBV24-1 and TRBJ2-5; D possibly corresponds to TRBD1 (7 bases). There are 16 residues in the CDR3. Per germline, CDR1 KGHDR and CDR2 SFDVKD. Trimming took 5 bases from V and 6 from J, leaving 21 bases between them. The CDR3 sequence: CATSAGGQAGGKTQYF. CDR3 coding DNA: TGTGCCACCAGTGCCGGTGGACAGGCCGGGGGTAAGACCCAGTACTTC.

The CDR3 nucleotides are TGTGCCAGCAGCTCGGGACTAGCGGAGGGGGATACGCAGTATTTT. Amino acids: CASSSGLAEGDTQYF. The rearrangement links TRBV7-2 to TRBJ2-3; 11 nucleotides match TRBD2. V dropped 4 bases and J dropped 6; count of bases not matched to a gene: 6. Germline V gives CDR1 SGHTA, CDR2 FQGNSA. The CDR3 extends over 15 amino acids.

This clone has a single count. The chain is built from TRBV28 and TRBJ2-7; TRBD1 is a possible D gene (6 bases). V lost 6 bases and J lost 3, with 15 bases in between. Germline V gives CDR1 MDHEN, CDR2 SYDVKM. This CDR3 comprises 14 residues. The CDR3 DNA follows: TGTGCCAGCAGCGGTAAGGTACAGGGCTACGAGCAGTACTTC. It specifies CASSGKVQGYEQYF.

V and J are TRBV5-5 and TRBJ2-3, with D possibly matching TRBD2 (6 bases). This CDR3 comprises 15 residues. Germline assignment: CDR1 SGHKS and CDR2 YYEKEE (reference sequence). V gave up 4 bases and J gave up 1 base, with 13 bases separating them. CDR3 amino acids: CASSGASVGTDTQYF. Written as DNA, the CDR3 is TGTGCCAGCAGCGGGGCTAGCGTCGGCACAGATACGCAGTATTTT.

The chain links TRBV5-1 to TRBJ2-1; 10 nucleotides align to TRBD1. The V segment lost 0 bases and the J segment 4 bases; nucleotides outside the gene matches: 4. Germline V lookup: CDR1 SGHRS, CDR2 YFSETQ. This CDR3 is 16 amino acids long. Here the CDR3 DNA reads TGCGCCAGCAGCTTGGCCTGGACAGGGGGTTACAATGAGCAGTTCTTC. This encodes CASSLAWTGGYNEQFF.

The gene calls are TRBV28 and TRBJ2-3; tentatively, D is TRBD1 (6 bases). From germline, CDR1 is MDHEN and CDR2 SYDVKM. The length of the CDR3 is 17 residues. The ends were cut back, 7 bases at V and 1 base at J, with 21 bases in the middle. Here the CDR3 reads CASTLGQQGSGTDTQYF. CDR3 coding DNA: TGTGCCAGCACCCTAGGCCAACAGGGATCTGGCACAGATACGCAGTATTTT.

This clone has a single count. The gene calls are TRBV9 and TRBJ1-2; maybe TRBD1 (5 bases). The germline V gene has CDR1 SGDLS and CDR2 YYNGEE. The CDR3 spans 16 residues. The germline V and J ends were trimmed by 3 bases and 3 bases, with 18 bases remaining between them. This CDR3 reads CASSAFTRVSDYGYTF. The CDR3, as DNA: TGTGCCAGCAGCGCATTTACCAGGGTTTCGGACTATGGCTACACCTTC.

The chain links TRBV5-6 to TRBJ2-3; the match to TRBD2 covers 16 bases. The CDR3 length is 18 residues. CDR1 SGHDT and CDR2 YYEEEE come from the germline V gene. After removal of 1 base from V and 4 bases from J, the junction contained 6 bases not matched to a gene. The CDR3 loop is CASSLLGTSGGGSDTQYF. The DNA for the CDR3 is TGTGCCAGCAGCTTGCTGGGGACTAGCGGGGGGGGCTCAGATACGCAGTATTTT.

The chain joins TRBV28 to TRBJ1-2; D possibly corresponds to TRBD1 (5 bases). Per germline, CDR1 MDHEN and CDR2 SYDVKM. The ends were cut back, 7 bases at V and 1 base at J, with 22 bases in the middle. The length of the CDR3 is 17 residues. Written as DNA, the CDR3 is TGTGCCAGCATCCAGGCGGGGCAGGCCCCCCGTAACTATGGCTACACCTTC. It specifies CASIQAGQAPRNYGYTF.

The genes are TRBV29-1 and TRBJ2-5; weak D call: TRBD2 (6 bases). Germline-derived CDR1 and CDR2 are SQVTM and ANQGSEA. The V end lost 7 bases, the J end lost 5 bases, and 38 bases lay between the germline ends. This CDR3 has 20 amino acids. Written as DNA, the CDR3 is TGCAGCGCTAACGACCCAGAAAGAAGATGGATCGGGAGCCGTAGGGAGACCCAGTACTTC. Protein sequence: CSANDPERRWIGSRRETQYF.

The rearrangement links TRBV18 to TRBJ2-5; tentatively, D is TRBD2 (6 bases). The CDR3 is 14 residues long. V was clipped by 3 bases and J by 4 bases, with 12 bases between them. Germline values: CDR1 KGHSH, CDR2 LQKENI. In nucleotides, the CDR3 is TGTGCCAGCTCACCGCTTACGGAGGGAGAGACCCAGTACTTC. This translates into CASSPLTEGETQYF.

Here the CDR3 reads CASTSDRQEYF. Written as DNA, the CDR3 is TGTGCCAGTACCTCAGACAGGCAGGAGTACTTC. The gene calls are TRBV28 and TRBJ2-7; D might be TRBD1 (6 bases). Germline values: CDR1 MDHEN, CDR2 SYDVKM. Trimming cost V 9 bases and J 11 bases, with 17 bases left between them. The CDR3 is 11 residues long.